Each of the 13 T cell receptor beta chains below was sequenced from the same sample in a study of cytomegalovirus exposure and HLA in healthy donors. It was with 60 Vbeta and 13 Jbeta primers that the PCR ran. TCRdb's copy holds only in-frame clones and misses some; the assay was immunoSEQ multiplex PCR. The table includes some 45,000 clones, 72% detected once. Sequencing was performed on PBMCs. Receptors originate from a young man in good health and CMV-seronegative.

The rearrangement joins TRBV5-4 to TRBJ2-3; D possibly corresponds to TRBD1 (5 bases). Per the germline V gene, CDR1 is SGHNT and CDR2 is YYREEE (reference sequence). This CDR3 has 16 amino acids. The V end was cut by 0 bases, the J end by 1 base, with 12 bases between. DNA of the CDR3: TGTGCCAGCAGCTTGGGCCTCCTAGGGGGCACAGATACGCAGTATTTT. Translating it yields CASSLGLLGGTDTQYF.

This rearrangement joins TRBV5-1 to TRBJ2-7; a weak D match, TRBD1 (5 bases). This CDR3 spans 14 amino acids. Trimming removed 5 bases from V and 2 bases from J, with 14 bases in between. Germline CDR1 SGHRS, CDR2 YFSETQ. The CDR3 loop reads CASRLSGLTYEQYF. In DNA form, the CDR3 reads TGCGCCAGCAGGCTCTCAGGGCTAACCTACGAGCAGTACTTC.

This clone was picked up a small number of times. The rearrangement links TRBV6-5 to TRBJ2-7; maybe TRBD2 (6 bases). From germline, CDR1 is MNHEY and CDR2 SVGAGI. The ends were cut back, 6 bases at V and 5 bases at J, with 11 bases in the middle. CDR3 length equals 12 residues. CDR3 in DNA: TGTGCCAGCAGGCGGGGTATTAACGAGCAGTACTTC. Amino acids: CASRRGINEQYF.

The chain links TRBV6-6 to TRBJ2-2; D call uncertain. Trimming left V 8 bases short and J 1 base short, with 11 bases between. The CDR3 length is 14 residues. Germline-derived CDR1 and CDR2 are MNHNY and SVGAGI (reference sequence). The CDR3, as DNA: TGTGCCAGCCTCTTTTCGTGGAACACCGGGGAGCTGTTTTTT. Translation: CASLFSWNTGELFF.

V is TRBV10-3 and J is TRBJ2-3; 7 nucleotides match TRBD1. CDR3 length: 16 residues. Germline V gene sequence: CDR1 ENHRY, CDR2 SYGVKD. V was clipped by 5 bases and J by 2 bases; unmatched bases: 10. The CDR3 DNA reads as TGTGCCATCAGTTTCAGGCAGGGGGAGATCACAGATACGCAGTATTTT. Its protein product is CAISFRQGEITDTQYF.

This clone was counted between two and nine times. CDR3 DNA: TGTGCCAGCAGCCCTGGACAGGGGTGGAATGAGCAGTTCTTC. This codes for CASSPGQGWNEQFF. This chain connects TRBV9 to TRBJ2-1; 9 bases align to TRBD1. Trimming took 4 bases from V and 7 from J; bases not matched to a gene: 6. The germline V gene has CDR1 SGDLS and CDR2 YYNGEE. The CDR3 totals 14 residues.

This clone was observed a few times. This CDR3 is missing its conserved last phenylalanine or tryptophan, likely due to a read error. The chain has TRBV6-1 and TRBJ1-2, with a tentative D call TRBD1 (5 bases). There are 16 residues in the CDR3. Germline V gene data show CDR1 as MNHNS and CDR2 as SASEGT. V was shortened by 4 bases and J by 3 bases, with 18 bases between the two germline ends. Here the CDR3 DNA reads TGTGCCAGCAGTGCAGAATGGCAGGGTGGATACTATGGCTACACCGTC. Translated, it gives CASSAEWQGGYYGYTV.

The chain joins TRBV19 to TRBJ2-7; 9 bases match TRBD1. This CDR3 is built from 15 residues. V lost 6 bases to trimming and J lost 1 base; unmatched junction nucleotides: 7. Per the germline V gene, CDR1 is LNHDA and CDR2 is SQIVND (reference sequence). Here the CDR3 reads CASRSGTGTSYEQYF. Written as DNA, the CDR3 is TGTGCCAGTAGAAGCGGGACAGGGACGTCCTACGAGCAGTACTTC.

CDR3 region: CASSPRGDYRTGELFF. In DNA, the CDR3 is TGTGCCAGCAGCCCTAGGGGGGACTACCGGACCGGGGAGCTGTTTTTT. The chain links TRBV7-9 to TRBJ2-2; possibly TRBD2 for D (7 bases). V lost 5 bases and J 5 bases, leaving 18 bases between the germline ends. The CDR3 spans 16 residues. Germline V CDR1 and CDR2: SEHNR, FQNEAQ (reference sequence).

The chain joins TRBV11-2 to TRBJ1-1, with TRBD1 matching 7 bases. Germline CDR1 is SGHAT and CDR2 is FQNNGV. The CDR3 is made up of 12 amino acids. V trimming: 5 bases; J trimming: 10 bases; junction bases outside the gene matches: 7. The CDR3: CASSSTGVGAFF. Written as DNA, the CDR3 is TGTGCCAGCAGCAGCACAGGGGTGGGAGCTTTCTTT.

This rearrangement joins TRBV5-1 to TRBJ1-5; 10 bases map to TRBD1. CDR3 length: 15 residues. CDR1 and CDR2 from the germline V gene are SGHRS and YFSETQ. Trimming cost V 4 bases and J 2 bases; bases outside gene matches: 3. The CDR3 region is CASSRGTGGNQPQHF. The CDR3 DNA reads as TGCGCCAGCAGCAGAGGGACAGGGGGCAATCAGCCCCAGCATTTT.

The CDR3 DNA reads TGTGCCAGCAGCACCCGCCCCACTAGCGGGAACTACGAGCAGTACTTC. It specifies CASSTRPTSGNYEQYF. The rearrangement uses TRBV7-8 and TRBJ2-7; 10 bases fit TRBD2. The CDR3 totals 16 residues. Germline-derived CDR1 and CDR2 are SGHVS and FQNEAQ. J was trimmed by 3 bases and V by 5 bases; bases with no gene match: 10.

This clone was observed a handful of times. The CDR3: CASSSSDRSSYEQYF. The CDR3, as DNA: TGTGCCAGCAGTAGCTCGGACAGGAGCTCCTACGAGCAGTACTTC. V is TRBV6-1 and J is TRBJ2-7, with 7 bases aligning to TRBD1. Trimming took 5 bases from V and 0 from J; bases not matched to a gene: 7. From germline, CDR1 is MNHNS and CDR2 SASEGT. CDR3 size: 15 residues.